The 18 T cell receptor beta chains reported below all come from one sample, sequenced in a study of T cells in Graves' hyperthyroidism and ophthalmopathy. Regions amplified from RNA transcripts were the TCR beta CDR3 regions. Researchers ran a first-round RT-PCR on the TCR CDR3 using the HTBI primer set. One entry per CDR3 protein results from TCRdb running MiXCR on the multiplex PCR reads. The sample comprises hundreds of thousands of distinct CDR3 sequences, roughly 14% of which are singletons, and just under 8% rests with the top ten. The specimen was blood. These receptors came from a woman younger than 35 with Graves' hyperthyroidism.

This clonotype was seen at least ten times. CDR3 sequence (DNA): TGTGCCAGCAGTTTAACGGCGGGGGACTATGGCTACACCTTC. Its protein is CASSLTAGDYGYTF. The chain is built from TRBV27 and TRBJ1-2; D perhaps matches TRBD1 (5 bases). Germline V gene sequence: CDR1 MNHEY, CDR2 SMNVEV (reference sequence). This CDR3 region has 14 residues. V lost 2 bases and J 3 bases, leaving 10 bases between the germline ends.

This clonotype was picked up many times. The rearrangement joins TRBV12-3 or TRBV12-4 to TRBJ2-3; D may be TRBD2 (5 bases). Deletions cut 0 bases from V and 4 bases from J, with 11 bases between. The CDR3 is made up of 15 amino acids. The CDR3 spells CASSLAGVRADTQYF. DNA for the CDR3: TGTGCCAGCAGTTTAGCGGGAGTAAGGGCAGATACGCAGTATTTT.

In its sample, this clonotype was seen many times. V is TRBV7-8 and J is TRBJ2-7; D gene ambiguous. Between the trimmed V and J ends, which lost 1 base and 2 bases, there was a span of 9 bases. There are 14 residues in the CDR3. Germline V gene data show CDR1 as SGHVS and CDR2 as FQNEAQ. DNA for the CDR3: TGTGCCAGCAGCTTAGAACTGGCAGCCTACGAGCAGTACTTC. It codes for CASSLELAAYEQYF.

This clonotype came up many times. The chain couples TRBV12-3 or TRBV12-4 to TRBJ2-1, with D possibly matching TRBD2 (5 bases). Trimming left V 6 bases short and J 6 bases short, with 18 bases between. The CDR3 is 15 amino acids. The CDR3 region has the DNA TGTGCCAGCAGCCCTATGCGCGGACTTTCCAATGAGCAGTTCTTC. Its translation: CASSPMRGLSNEQFF.

The genes are TRBV27 and TRBJ2-1, with D tentatively TRBD1 (6 bases). Germline V gene sequence: CDR1 MNHEY, CDR2 SMNVEV (reference sequence). V was shortened by 6 bases and J by 7 bases, with 19 bases between the two germline ends. This CDR3 is built from 15 residues. CDR3 amino acids: CASSSPQGTGNEQFF. The CDR3 DNA is TGTGCCAGCAGCTCTCCTCAGGGGACGGGTAATGAGCAGTTCTTC.

In its sample, this clonotype was seen many times. The CDR3 is CAWSVGQGNQPQHF. CDR3 sequence (DNA): TGTGCCTGGAGTGTAGGGCAGGGCAATCAGCCCCAGCATTTT. The gene calls are TRBV30 and TRBJ1-5; D remains ambiguous. The V end was cut by 0 bases, the J end by 2 bases, with 8 bases between. This CDR3 contains 14 residues. The germline gives CDR1 GTSNPN, CDR2 SVGIG (reference sequence).

This clonotype was seen only a few times. The V gene is TRBV9, the J gene TRBJ2-7, with TRBD2 identical over 8 bases. This CDR3 spans 16 amino acids. V was pared by 3 bases and J by 0 bases, with 8 bases of the junction left unmatched. Germline values: CDR1 SGDLS, CDR2 YYNGEE. The CDR3 DNA reads as TGTGCCAGCAGCGCCAGAGCTAGCGGGCTCTCCTACGAGCAGTACTTC. Its translation is CASSARASGLSYEQYF.

On this clonotype itself: This sequence may be a read error, since a much larger clone differs from it by one base. The chain carries TRBV30 and TRBJ2-7; D is uncertain. The V end lost 1 base, the J end lost 5 bases, and 12 bases lay between the germline ends. Germline loops: CDR1 GTSNPN, CDR2 SVGIG (reference sequence). The CDR3 totals 13 residues. The CDR3 bases are TGTGCCTGGAGTGGCAACACCCTAGACGAGCAGTACTTC. It codes for CAWSGNTLDEQYF.

In this sample, this clonotype turned up a few times. The gene calls are TRBV6-2 or TRBV6-3 and TRBJ2-1; 8 bases are shared with TRBD2. CDR1 MNHEY and CDR2 SVGEGT come from the germline V gene. The CDR3 has 15 amino acids. Trimming cost V 2 bases and J 5 bases; bases outside gene matches: 5. The CDR3 spells CASSYVSGGDNEQFF. In nucleotides, the CDR3 is TGTGCCAGCAGTTACGTGAGCGGGGGTGACAATGAGCAGTTCTTC.

This clonotype has at least ten counts. This chain connects TRBV2 to TRBJ1-5; 7 bases agree with TRBD1. Germline V gene data show CDR1 as SNHLY and CDR2 as FYNNEI. J was trimmed by 1 base and V by 6 bases; bases with no gene match: 6. The CDR3 consists of 15 residues. This CDR3 reads CASSEQGTSNQPQHF. The CDR3 DNA sequence: TGTGCCAGCAGCGAACAGGGGACGAGCAATCAGCCCCAGCATTTT.

In its sample, this clonotype was seen many times. The chain uses TRBV20-1 and TRBJ2-1; TRBD2 matches at 11 bases. This CDR3 spans 18 amino acids. Trimming took 2 bases from V and 0 from J; bases not matched to a gene: 9. Germline loops: CDR1 DFQATT, CDR2 SNEGSKA (reference sequence). For the CDR3, the DNA is TGCAGTGCTAGAAAACTAGCGGGGGCGAAGAGCTCCTACAATGAGCAGTTCTTC. Protein product: CSARKLAGAKSSYNEQFF.

V usage is TRBV6-5 and J usage is TRBJ1-1; D might be TRBD1 (6 bases). Deletions cut 0 bases from V and 1 base from J, with 9 bases between. The CDR3 is 15 residues long. Germline lookup yields CDR1 MNHEY and CDR2 SVGAGI. The CDR3 loop reads CASSYSKGGNTEAFF. For the CDR3, the DNA is TGTGCCAGCAGTTACTCAAAGGGGGGGAACACTGAAGCTTTCTTT.

The genes are TRBV5-8 and TRBJ2-4, with TRBD1 matching 9 bases. Germline CDR1 reads SGHTS; CDR2 reads YDEGEE. This CDR3 is 15 amino acids long. V lost 7 bases, J lost 5 bases, and 10 bases stayed unmatched. DNA of the CDR3: TGTGCCAGCGTCCGGGACAGGGTGGCGGAAAACATTCAGTACTTC. Translated, it gives CASVRDRVAENIQYF.

This clonotype was seen ten or more times. The chain couples TRBV6-1 to TRBJ1-6; 11 bases fit TRBD1. The CDR3 sequence is 15 residues long. Germline V gives CDR1 MNHNS, CDR2 SASEGT. V dropped 5 bases and J dropped 9; count of bases not matched to a gene: 6. The CDR3 nucleotides read TGTGCCAGCAGTTGGGACAGGGGGGACGGTTCACCCCTCCACTTT. Protein product: CASSWDRGDGSPLHF.

As concerns this clonotype: Given a much more abundant clone one base away, this may be a read error. The rearrangement links TRBV13 to TRBJ2-7; the match to TRBD2 covers 7 bases. Germline CDR1 and CDR2: PRHDT and FYEKMQ (reference sequence). Unmatched junction bases numbered 4, after V lost 0 bases and J lost 5 bases. The length of the CDR3 is 14 residues. This CDR3 reads CASSLGERGDEQYF. The CDR3 nucleotides are TGTGCCAGCAGCTTAGGGGAGCGGGGCGACGAGCAGTACTTC. Filled out from reference TRBV13 and TRBJ2-7, the complete variable domain reads AAGVIQSPRHLIKEKRETATLKCYPIPRHDTVYWYQQGPGQDPQFLISFYEKMQSDKGSIPDRFSAQQFSDYHSELNMSSLELGDSALYFCASSLGERGDEQYFGPGTRLTVT.

This clonotype was seen ten or more times. This rearrangement joins TRBV6-4 to TRBJ2-2; TRBD2 is a possible D gene (5 bases). The CDR3 loop spans 14 amino acids. CDR1 is MRHNA and CDR2 is SNTAGT in the germline V gene. V lost 3 bases, J lost 5 bases, and 10 bases lay in between. The CDR3 reads CASSERAATGELFF. The CDR3 coding sequence is TGTGCCAGCAGTGAGCGGGCAGCTACCGGGGAGCTGTTTTTT.

This clonotype was counted at least ten times. The rearrangement uses TRBV2 and TRBJ2-1, with TRBD2 matching 11 bases. The germline V gene has CDR1 SNHLY and CDR2 FYNNEI. CDR3 length equals 11 residues. Trimming at V came to 7 bases and at J to 12 bases, leaving 2 bases not matched to a gene. The DNA for the CDR3 is TGTGCCAGCACCCTAGCGGGGGGGCAGTTCTTC. Its translation: CASTLAGGQFF.

The genes are TRBV28 and TRBJ2-5; tentatively, D is TRBD2 (6 bases). V was trimmed by 7 bases and J by 1 base, leaving 13 bases between them. CDR3 length equals 14 residues. In germline, CDR1 is MDHEN, CDR2 SYDVKM. The CDR3 is CASTFLGLQETQYF. The CDR3 DNA reads TGTGCCAGCACTTTCCTGGGACTCCAAGAGACCCAGTACTTC. Complete variable domain (other parts from reference TRBV28 and TRBJ2-5): DVKVTQSSRYLVKRTGEKVFLECVQDMDHENMFWYRQDPGLGLRLIYFSYDVKMKEKGDIPEGYSVSREKKERFSLILESASTNQTSMYLCASTFLGLQETQYFGPGTRLLVL.